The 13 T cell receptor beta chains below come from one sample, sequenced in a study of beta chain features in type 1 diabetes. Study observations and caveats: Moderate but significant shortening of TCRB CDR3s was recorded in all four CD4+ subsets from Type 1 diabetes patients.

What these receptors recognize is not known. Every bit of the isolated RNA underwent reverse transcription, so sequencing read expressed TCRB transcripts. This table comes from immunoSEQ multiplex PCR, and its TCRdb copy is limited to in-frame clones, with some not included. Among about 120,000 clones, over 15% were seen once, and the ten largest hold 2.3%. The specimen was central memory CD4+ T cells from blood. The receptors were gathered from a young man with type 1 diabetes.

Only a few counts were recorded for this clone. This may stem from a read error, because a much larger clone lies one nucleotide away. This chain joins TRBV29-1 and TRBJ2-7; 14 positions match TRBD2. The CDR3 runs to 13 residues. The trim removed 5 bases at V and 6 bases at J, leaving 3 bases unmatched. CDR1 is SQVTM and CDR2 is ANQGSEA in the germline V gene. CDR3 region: CSVTGTSGSEQYF. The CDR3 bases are TGCAGCGTTACCGGGACTAGCGGGAGCGAGCAGTACTTC.

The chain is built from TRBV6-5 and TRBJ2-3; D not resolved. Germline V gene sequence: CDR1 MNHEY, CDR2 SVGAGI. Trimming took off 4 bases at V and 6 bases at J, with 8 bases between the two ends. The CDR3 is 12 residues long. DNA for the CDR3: TGTGCCAGCAGTTTCGAGAGCGATACGCAGTATTTT. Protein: CASSFESDTQYF.

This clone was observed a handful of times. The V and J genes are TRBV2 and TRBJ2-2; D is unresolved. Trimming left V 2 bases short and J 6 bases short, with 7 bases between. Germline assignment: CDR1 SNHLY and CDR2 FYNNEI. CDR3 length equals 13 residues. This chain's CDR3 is CASSERGSGELFF. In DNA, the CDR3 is TGTGCCAGCAGTGAACGTGGATCCGGGGAGCTGTTTTTT.

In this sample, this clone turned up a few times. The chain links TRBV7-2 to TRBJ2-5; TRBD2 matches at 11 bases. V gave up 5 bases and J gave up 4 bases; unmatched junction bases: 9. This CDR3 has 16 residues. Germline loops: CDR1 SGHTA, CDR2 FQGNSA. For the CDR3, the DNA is TGTGCCAGCAGCCGGACTAGCGGGCCGACCTCAGAGACCCAGTACTTC. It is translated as CASSRTSGPTSETQYF.

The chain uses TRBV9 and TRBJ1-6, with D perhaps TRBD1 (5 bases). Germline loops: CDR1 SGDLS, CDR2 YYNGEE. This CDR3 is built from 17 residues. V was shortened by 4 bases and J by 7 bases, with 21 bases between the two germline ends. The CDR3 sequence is CASSPGVRPQSNSPLHF. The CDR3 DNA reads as TGTGCCAGCAGCCCGGGGGTGAGGCCTCAGAGCAATTCACCCCTCCACTTT.

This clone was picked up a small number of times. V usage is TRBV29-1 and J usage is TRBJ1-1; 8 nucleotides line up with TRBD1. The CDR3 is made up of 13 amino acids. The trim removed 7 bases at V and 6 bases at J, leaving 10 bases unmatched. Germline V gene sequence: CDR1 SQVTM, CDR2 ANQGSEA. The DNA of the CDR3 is TGCAGCGCAGCCAACAGGGGGATCGCTGAAGCTTTCTTT. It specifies CSAANRGIAEAFF.

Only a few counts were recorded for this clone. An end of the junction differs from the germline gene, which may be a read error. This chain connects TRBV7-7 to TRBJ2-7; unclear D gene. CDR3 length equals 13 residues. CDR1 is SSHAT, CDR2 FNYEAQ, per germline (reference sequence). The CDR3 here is CASSLNRLDEQYF. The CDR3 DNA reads TGTGCTAGCAGCTTAAATAGGTTAGACGAGCAGTACTTC.

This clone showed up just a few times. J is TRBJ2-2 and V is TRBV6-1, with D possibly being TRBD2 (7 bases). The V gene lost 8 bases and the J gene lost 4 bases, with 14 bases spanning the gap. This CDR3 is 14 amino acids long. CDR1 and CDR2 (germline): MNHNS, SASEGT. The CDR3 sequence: CASLKGGITGELFF. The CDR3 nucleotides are TGTGCCAGCCTGAAGGGGGGGATCACCGGGGAGCTGTTTTTT.

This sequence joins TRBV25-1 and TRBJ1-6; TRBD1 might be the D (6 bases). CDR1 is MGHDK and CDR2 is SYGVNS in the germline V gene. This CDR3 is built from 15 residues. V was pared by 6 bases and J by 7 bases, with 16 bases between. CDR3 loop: CASSPRGAENSPLHF. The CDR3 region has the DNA TGTGCCAGCAGCCCCAGGGGAGCCGAAAATTCACCCCTCCACTTT.

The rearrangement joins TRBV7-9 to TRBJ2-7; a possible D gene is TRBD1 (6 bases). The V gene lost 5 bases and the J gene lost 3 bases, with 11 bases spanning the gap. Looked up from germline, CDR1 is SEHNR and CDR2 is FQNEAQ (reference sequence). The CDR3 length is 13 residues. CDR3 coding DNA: TGTGCCAGCAGCCCTACAGGGATCTACGAGCAGTACTTC. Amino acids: CASSPTGIYEQYF.

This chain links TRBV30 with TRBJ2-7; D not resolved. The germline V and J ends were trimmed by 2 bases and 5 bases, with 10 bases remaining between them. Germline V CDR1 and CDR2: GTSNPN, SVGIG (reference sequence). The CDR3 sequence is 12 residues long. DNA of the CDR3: TGTGCCTGGAGTCCCTACACCGACGAGCAGTACTTC. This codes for CAWSPYTDEQYF.

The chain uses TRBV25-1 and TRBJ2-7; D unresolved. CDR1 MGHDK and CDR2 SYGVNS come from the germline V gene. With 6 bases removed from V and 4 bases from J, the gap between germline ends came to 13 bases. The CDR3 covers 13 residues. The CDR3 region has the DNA TGTGCCAGCAGCCAAGTGGATGGTTACGAGCAGTACTTC. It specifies CASSQVDGYEQYF.

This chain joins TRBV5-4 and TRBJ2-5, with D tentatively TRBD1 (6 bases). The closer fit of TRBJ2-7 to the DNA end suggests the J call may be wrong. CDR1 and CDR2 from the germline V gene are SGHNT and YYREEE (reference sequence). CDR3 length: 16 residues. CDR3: CASSRGGSGARYEQYF. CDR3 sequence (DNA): TGTGCCAGCAGCCGTGGTGGTTCAGGGGCCCGCTACGAGCAGTACTTC.